This is a list of T cell receptor beta chains from one sample in a study of regulatory T cells in long-lasting Graves disease. A single record per CDR3 protein comes from TCRdb applying MiXCR to the multiplex PCR reads. The data contain around 450,000 distinct CDR3 sequences, roughly 16% of them singletons. The same sample was also studied in work on T cells in Graves' hyperthyroidism and ophthalmopathy.

Sequenced material: peripheral blood mononuclear cells (PBMCs), taken at new diagnosis, from a patient treated with antithyroid drugs. All receptors derive from a man aged 35 to 55 with Graves disease. Each CDR3 is given with its conserved first and last residue. Fields, in order: J gene, V gene, CDR3 protein.

TRBJ2-7 | TRBV11-1 | CASSLYQGPSYEQYF
TRBJ2-5 | TRBV5-5 | CASGTTGNEETQYF
TRBJ2-5 | TRBV7-3 | CASGAGGRETQYF
TRBJ1-2 | TRBV2 | CASSGVEVNYGYTF
. | TRBV13 | CASSLGGVSYNEQYF
TRBJ2-3 | TRBV20-1 | CSARSGSPDTQYF
TRBJ2-7 | TRBV28 | CASRPGLAGAYEQYF
TRBJ2-7 | TRBV12-3/TRBV12-4 | CASSLAGGLGAYEQYF
TRBJ1-1 | TRBV6-1 | CATDPEAPRWSRAFF
TRBJ2-7 | TRBV5-1 | CASSSMTGRTYEQYF
TRBJ1-1 | TRBV6-1 | CASSEWGRGGDTEAFF
TRBJ2-1 | TRBV19 | CASSPQGDRDYEQFF
TRBJ2-2 | TRBV28 | CASSPWDGELFF
TRBJ2-3 | TRBV28 | CASSPTSGFTDTQYF
TRBJ2-1 | TRBV7-6 | CASSSTGTRAYNEQFF
TRBJ2-1 | TRBV7-3 | CASSFVPNNEQFF
TRBJ2-2 | TRBV7-9 | CASSLEVANTGELFF
TRBJ2-3 | TRBV3-1 | CASSHRTSGADTQYF
TRBJ2-7 | TRBV6-5 | CASSYAGSYEQYF
TRBJ1-1 | TRBV19 | CASQPQFAEAHF
TRBJ2-1 | TRBV6-2/TRBV6-3 | CASSYSGSGRSNEQFF
TRBJ2-1 | TRBV9 | CASSVGSSGRGYNEQFF
TRBJ1-5 | TRBV30 | CAWSQDRGNQPQHF
TRBJ2-5 | TRBV3-1 | CASSQAGTGQETQYF
TRBJ2-1 | TRBV7-6 | CASSPWTSEQFF
TRBJ2-1 | TRBV15 | CATSSGRALEQFF
TRBJ2-7 | TRBV20-1 | CSANNDRGPTYEQYF
TRBJ1-4 | TRBV2 | CASTQGGATNEKLFF
TRBJ2-2 | TRBV28 | CASSSFPGGPTGELFF
TRBJ2-6 | TRBV7-9 | CASSCAGTSSSGANVLTF
TRBJ2-1 | TRBV7-8 | CASSFSGASSYNEQFF
TRBJ2-1 | TRBV20-1 | CSARVGTGRPYNEQFF
TRBJ2-1 | TRBV20-1 | CSARSSTNEQFF
TRBJ1-1 | TRBV9 | CASSVGMGQNTEAFF
TRBJ1-5 | TRBV29-1 | CSVGAYSNQPQHF
TRBJ2-4 | TRBV27 | CASSFGSGRAKNIQYF
TRBJ2-1 | TRBV19 | CASSGGKPYNEQFF
TRBJ1-2 | TRBV28 | CASSIKGGYTF
TRBJ1-1 | TRBV4-1 | CASSQYWKGGIENTEAFF
TRBJ1-1 | TRBV19 | CASRSGSGVVTEAFF
TRBJ1-6 | TRBV6-2/TRBV6-3 | CASSSRDSYNSPLHF
TRBJ2-1 | TRBV20-1 | CSAGERGWNEQFF
TRBJ1-1 | TRBV6-2/TRBV6-3 | CASSYSSPDTEAFF
TRBJ2-2 | TRBV3-1 | CASSQRGLATGELFF
TRBJ2-7 | TRBV4-1 | CASSQERAGQPYEQYF
TRBJ2-5 | TRBV5-5 | CASSLGTATQETQYF
TRBJ2-2 | TRBV6-1 | CASRLQGIGELFF
TRBJ2-2 | TRBV7-2 | CASSFSRPNTGELFF